This T cell receptor beta chain derives from a study of T cells after yellow fever vaccination. The study, taken as a whole, reports: Bulk-population clonotypes that are abundant could appear as contaminants in FACS-sorted repertoires.

The authors made TCR cDNA by 5'RACE template switching, adding a universal primer site and UMIs. One entry per CDR3 protein, called by TCRdb with MiXCR from the 5' RACE reads. The sample holds 500,000 to 650,000 distinct CDR3 sequences, approximately 15% seen once. Germline V gives CDR1 MNHEY, CDR2 SVGEGT. CDR3 length equals 14 residues. V lost 7 bases and J lost 2, with 13 bases in between. Concerning this clonotype: Its antigen remains unknown. This CDR3 is missing its conserved last phenylalanine or tryptophan, likely due to a read error.

Sequencing was performed on PBMCs, taken on the day of the yellow fever booster vaccination. This chain joins TRBV6-2 or TRBV6-3 and TRBJ2-3; no definite D call. This clonotype was sampled from a man younger than 45 who received the YFV17D yellow fever vaccine. CDR3 coding DNA: TGTGCCAGCACCCAGTGGCAAAACACAGATACGCAGTATTTA. Translating gives CASTQWQNTDTQYL.